The clone carrying this TCR beta chain was seen repeatedly, ten times or more. Its antigen is as yet unknown. Samples came from axillary lymph nodes draining the breast cancer. Trimming left V 4 bases short and J 6 bases short, with 10 bases between. This CDR3 comprises 12 residues. Germline CDR1 is SQVTM and CDR2 is ANQGSEA. Using its own MiXCR run on the multiplex PCR reads, TCRdb lists one record per CDR3 protein. The data contain approximately 200,000 distinct CDR3 sequences, about 32% of them singletons. These data are taken from a study of breast tumors, draining lymph nodes, adjacent tissues. General study points: That most tumor T cells come from lymph nodes remained unproven.

The clonotype was recovered from a female donor with breast cancer. Some clones in this sample may be carry-over from other donors' samples. Sequencing was performed on axillary lymph node tissue. The chain is built from TRBV29-1 and TRBJ2-1, with a possible D match to TRBD1 (6 bases). CDR3: CSVGMTGNEQFF. CDR3 sequence (DNA): TGCAGCGTTGGGATGACAGGCAATGAGCAGTTCTTC.